Shown below are 8 T cell receptor beta chains from a single sample sequenced in a study of blood T cell repertoires in COVID-19. Measured with immunoSEQ multiplex PCR; TCRdb has only the in-frame clones, and not every one. The sample yields some 200,000 clones, 81% seen once. Sample: peripheral blood. These receptors all stem from a woman older than 75 with COVID-19, enrolled during active disease.

The J gene is TRBJ2-5, the V gene TRBV2, with 9 positions matching TRBD1. V lost 6 bases and J lost 7; bases outside the gene matches: 6. The CDR3 covers 13 residues. Germline lookup yields CDR1 SNHLY and CDR2 FYNNEI. The CDR3, as DNA: TGTGCCAGCAGGGACAGGGGCCTGGGGACCCAGTACTTC. This codes for CASRDRGLGTQYF.

This chain links TRBV7-2 with TRBJ2-5; no firm D call. V was cut by 1 base and J by 4 bases, with 7 bases left in between. Germline lookup yields CDR1 SGHTA and CDR2 FQGNSA. The CDR3 contains 13 residues. In DNA form, the CDR3 reads TGTGCCAGCAGCTTAGGGCTGATAGAGACCCAGTACTTC. The encoded protein is CASSLGLIETQYF.

V is TRBV9 and J is TRBJ1-1, with a tentative D call TRBD1 (5 bases). V lost 2 bases, J lost 8 bases, and 19 bases lay in between. Germline values: CDR1 SGDLS, CDR2 YYNGEE. The CDR3 length is 15 residues. In DNA, the CDR3 is TGTGCCAGCAGCGTCTTATCTATGAATGGGGGGGAAGCTTTCTTT. Translated: CASSVLSMNGGEAFF.

The V and J genes are TRBV5-1 and TRBJ2-2; D is perhaps TRBD2 (5 bases). The germline gives CDR1 SGHRS, CDR2 YFSETQ. CDR3 size: 12 residues. Trimming removed 4 bases at V and 7 bases at J, with 8 bases between. The CDR3 loop reads CASSPGDGELFF. CDR3 in DNA: TGCGCCAGCAGCCCCGGGGACGGGGAGCTGTTTTTT.

The chain carries TRBV28 and TRBJ1-2, with 7 bases that match TRBD1. The CDR3 covers 14 residues. In germline, CDR1 is MDHEN, CDR2 SYDVKM. Trimming cost V 5 bases and J 5 bases; bases outside gene matches: 8. The CDR3 is CASSMTGTLYGYTF. As DNA, the CDR3 is TGTGCCAGCAGTATGACAGGGACCCTGTATGGCTACACCTTC.

The chain joins TRBV7-8 to TRBJ1-2, with unresolved D. The CDR3 totals 13 residues. In germline, CDR1 is SGHVS, CDR2 FQNEAQ. Trimming removed 5 bases at V and 6 bases at J, with 13 bases between. CDR3 amino acids: CASSILTGDGYTF. In DNA, the CDR3 is TGTGCCAGCAGCATCCTGACCGGAGATGGCTACACCTTC.

V usage is TRBV6-2 or TRBV6-3 and J usage is TRBJ2-5; 7 bases line up with TRBD2. V trimming: 2 bases; J trimming: 2 bases; junction bases outside the gene matches: 5. The germline gives CDR1 MNHEY, CDR2 SVGEGT. CDR3 length: 15 amino acids. The CDR3 loop reads CASSYAWGGQETQYF. Written as DNA, the CDR3 is TGTGCCAGCAGTTACGCGTGGGGGGGACAAGAGACCCAGTACTTC.

The chain is built from TRBV27 and TRBJ1-5; possible D gene TRBD1, 6 bases. This CDR3 has 14 residues. Trimming cost V 2 bases and J 8 bases, with 13 bases left between them. The V gene's germline CDR1 is MNHEY and CDR2 SMNVEV (reference sequence). The CDR3 loop is CASSLGQPYKPQHF. The DNA for the CDR3 is TGTGCCAGCAGTTTAGGACAGCCCTATAAGCCCCAGCATTTT.